This T cell receptor (beta chain) was profiled in a study of regulatory T cells in long-lasting Graves disease. Time point of the sample: newly diagnosed GD, antithyroid drugs for less than 3 months. Following extraction of RNA from PBMCs, that RNA was used to make the TCR library. The V and J ends lost 3 bases and 10 bases, in that order; junction bases with no gene match: 7. The CDR3 sequence is 13 residues long. Findings and limits, study-wide: Persistent Graves' patients showed reduced TCR diversity versus newly diagnosed patients. Authors noted too few samples as a limitation. Preferential use of TRBV28, TRBJ1-2 and TRBJ2-5 was seen in persistent disease.

Many counts were recorded for this clonotype. As yet, its antigen is unknown. HTBI primers from iRepertoire and Arm-PCR of CDR3 regions yielded the TCR beta libraries. In TCRdb, the multiplex PCR reads were re-called with MiXCR into one record per CDR3 protein. The sample contains approximately 540,000 distinct CDR3 sequences, approximately 12% of which appear only once. These same data were also listed under a study on T cells in Graves' hyperthyroidism and ophthalmopathy. That source reports: The HTBI primer set was used in a first-round RT-PCR of the TCR CDR3.

The sequencing used peripheral blood mononuclear cells (PBMCs), collected at new diagnosis, from a patient treated with antithyroid drugs. The sequence was collected from a woman between 25 and 40 years old with Graves disease. The V call is TRBV12-3 or TRBV12-4, the J call TRBJ1-1; 8 bases agree with TRBD1. The CDR3, as DNA: TGTGCCAGCAGTTTGCAGGGGGCGCTGGGAGCTTTCTTT. It is translated as CASSLQGALGAFF.